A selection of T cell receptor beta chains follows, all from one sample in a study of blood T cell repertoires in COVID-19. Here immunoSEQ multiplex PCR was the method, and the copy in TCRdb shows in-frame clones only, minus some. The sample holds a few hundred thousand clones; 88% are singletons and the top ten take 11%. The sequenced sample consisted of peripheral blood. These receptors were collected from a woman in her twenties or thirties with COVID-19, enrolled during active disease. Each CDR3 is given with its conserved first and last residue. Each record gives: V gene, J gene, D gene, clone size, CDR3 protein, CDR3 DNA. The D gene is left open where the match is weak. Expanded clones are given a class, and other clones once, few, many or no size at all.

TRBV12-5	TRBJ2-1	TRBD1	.	CASAYFRGQLLNEQFF	TGTGCTAGTGCTTATTTCAGGGGACAGCTACTCAATGAGCAGTTCTTC
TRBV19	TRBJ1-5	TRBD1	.	CASRDRGNQPQHF	TGTGCCAGCCGGGACAGGGGCAATCAGCCCCAGCATTTT
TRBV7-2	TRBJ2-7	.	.	CASSVSTSYEQYF	TGTGCCAGCAGCGTTTCGACTAGTTACGAGCAGTACTTC
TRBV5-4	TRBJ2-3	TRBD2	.	CASSSGLAGAGDTQYF	TGTGCCAGCAGCTCCGGACTAGCGGGAGCGGGCGATACGCAGTATTTT
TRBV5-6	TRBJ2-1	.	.	CASSTLVRSYNEQFF	TGTGCCAGCAGCACTCTAGTTCGGTCCTACAATGAGCAGTTCTTC
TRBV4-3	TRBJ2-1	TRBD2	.	CASSPERDSYNEQFF	TGCGCCAGCAGCCCGGAGCGGGATTCCTACAATGAGCAGTTCTTC
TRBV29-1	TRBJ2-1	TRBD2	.	CSARRLAGPGRGNEQFF	TGCAGCGCTCGCCGTCTAGCGGGACCAGGTAGGGGGAATGAGCAGTTCTTC
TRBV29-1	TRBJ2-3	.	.	CSVEDRSTQYF	TGCAGCGTTGAAGATCGTAGTACGCAGTATTTT
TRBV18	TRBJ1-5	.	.	CASSPIQGGQPQHF	TGTGCCAGCTCACCAATTCAGGGCGGCCAGCCCCAGCATTTT
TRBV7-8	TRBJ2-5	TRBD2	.	CASSWGLAGVGETQYF	TGTGCCAGCAGCTGGGGACTAGCGGGAGTTGGAGAGACCCAGTACTTC
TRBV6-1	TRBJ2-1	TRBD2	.	CASSEGGLAGVNEQFF	TGTGCCAGCAGTGAAGGTGGGTTAGCGGGCGTCAATGAGCAGTTCTTC
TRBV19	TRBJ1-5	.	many	CASSMAGVRNQPQHF	TGTGCCAGTAGTATGGCGGGGGTTCGCAATCAGCCCCAGCATTTT
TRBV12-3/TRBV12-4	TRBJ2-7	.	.	CASSTGSEQYF	TGTGCCAGCAGCACAGGGTCCGAGCAGTACTTC
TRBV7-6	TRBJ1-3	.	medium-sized	CASSLELAGYSGNTIYF	TGTGCCAGCAGCTTAGAATTAGCAGGGTACTCTGGAAACACCATATATTTT
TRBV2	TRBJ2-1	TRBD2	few	CASSEGWGTSVYNEQFF	TGTGCCAGCAGTGAAGGGTGGGGGACTAGCGTCTACAATGAGCAGTTCTTC
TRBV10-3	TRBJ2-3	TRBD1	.	CAIGSGTGTDTQYF	TGTGCCATCGGCTCCGGGACAGGGACCGATACGCAGTATTTT
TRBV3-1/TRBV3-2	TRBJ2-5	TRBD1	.	CASSQVTSRGLGETQYF	TGTGCCAGCAGCCAAGTAACGAGCAGGGGGCTCGGAGAGACCCAGTACTTC
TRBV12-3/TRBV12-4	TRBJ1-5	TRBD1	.	CATGQGEDQPQHF	TGTGCCACCGGACAGGGTGAGGATCAGCCCCAGCATTTT
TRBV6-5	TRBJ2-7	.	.	CASSQNYEQYF	TGTGCCAGCAGTCAGAACTACGAGCAGTACTTC
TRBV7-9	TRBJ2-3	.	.	CASSPRADTQYF	TGTGCCAGCAGCCCGCGCGCGGATACGCAGTATTTT
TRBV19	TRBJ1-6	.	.	CASRDFNSPLHF	TGTGCCAGCCGGGACTTTAATTCACCCCTCCACTTT
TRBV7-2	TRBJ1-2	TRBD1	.	CASSLTGDGYTF	TGTGCCAGCAGCTTAACAGGGGATGGCTACACCTTC
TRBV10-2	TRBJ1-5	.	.	CASGGGGYNQPQHF	TGCGCCAGCGGGGGAGGAGGATACAATCAGCCCCAGCATTTT
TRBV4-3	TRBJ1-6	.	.	CASSQRWDTGPSPLHF	TGCGCCAGCAGCCAACGTTGGGACACCGGTCCCTCACCCCTCCACTTT
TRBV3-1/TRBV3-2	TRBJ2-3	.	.	CASSQNGGHTDTQYF	TGTGCCAGCAGCCAGAATGGGGGACACACAGATACGCAGTATTTT
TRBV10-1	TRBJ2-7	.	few	CASSGPAGFHGEQYF	TGCGCCAGCAGCGGACCGGCAGGGTTTCATGGCGAGCAGTACTTC
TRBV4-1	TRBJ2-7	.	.	CASSQGDSQPQSYEQYF	TGCGCCAGCAGCCAAGGAGATAGCCAGCCACAATCCTACGAGCAGTACTTC
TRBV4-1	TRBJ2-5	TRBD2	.	CASSQTPLAGGQETQYF	TGCGCCAGCAGCCAGACTCCTCTGGCGGGGGGCCAAGAGACCCAGTACTTC
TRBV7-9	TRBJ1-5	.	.	CASSFLGQPNQPQHF	TGTGCCAGCAGCTTTCTAGGACAGCCAAATCAGCCCCAGCATTTT
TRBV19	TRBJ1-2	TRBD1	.	CASLPQGQGIYGYTF	TGTGCCAGCCTGCCCCAGGGACAGGGAATCTATGGCTACACCTTC
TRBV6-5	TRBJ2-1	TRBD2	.	CASSPRTSGNEQFF	TGTGCCAGCAGTCCTAGGACTAGCGGCAATGAGCAGTTCTTC
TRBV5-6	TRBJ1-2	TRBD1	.	CASSGTTGTGRYGYTF	TGTGCCAGCAGCGGAACCACCGGGACAGGGCGGTATGGCTACACCTTC